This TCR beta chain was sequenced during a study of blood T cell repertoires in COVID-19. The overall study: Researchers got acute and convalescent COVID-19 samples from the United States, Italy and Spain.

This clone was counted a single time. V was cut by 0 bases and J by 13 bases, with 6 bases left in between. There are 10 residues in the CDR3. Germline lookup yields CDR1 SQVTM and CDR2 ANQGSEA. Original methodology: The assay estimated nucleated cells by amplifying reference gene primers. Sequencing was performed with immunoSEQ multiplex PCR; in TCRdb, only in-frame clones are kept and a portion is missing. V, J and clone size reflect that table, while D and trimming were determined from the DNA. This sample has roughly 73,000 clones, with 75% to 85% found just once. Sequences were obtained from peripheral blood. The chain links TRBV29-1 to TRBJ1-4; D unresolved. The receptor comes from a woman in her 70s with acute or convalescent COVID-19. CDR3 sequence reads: CSVEESGLFF. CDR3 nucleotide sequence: TGCAGCGTTGAAGAGTCGGGACTGTTTTTT.